Each of the 24 T cell receptor beta chains below was sequenced from the same sample in a study of blood T cells in healthy people across ages. A J-beta primer mix and a sample-barcoded 5' primer were used in a second PCR of roughly 7 to 12 cycles. From the 5' RACE reads, TCRdb called clonotypes with MiXCR, one entry per CDR3 protein. The sample lists 540,000 or so distinct CDR3 sequences, roughly 28% occurring once. Sequenced material: blood. These receptors all stem from a woman aged 70-85 years in good health.

The CDR3 is CASSIRTGVYEQYF. The CDR3 DNA follows: TGCGCCAGCAGCATCCGGACAGGGGTTTACGAGCAGTACTTC. The V and J genes are TRBV5-1 and TRBJ2-5; the match to TRBD1 covers 9 bases. The assigned J gene may be wrong: the sequence end matches TRBJ2-7 better. Germline V CDR1 and CDR2: SGHRS, YFSETQ. The CDR3 extends over 14 amino acids.

A note on this clonotype: A read error may explain this, as a much larger clone is one base away. The chain links TRBV28 to TRBJ2-5; 12 bases map to TRBD2. This CDR3 spans 15 amino acids. V shed 3 bases and J 7 bases; nucleotides not matched to a gene: 6. The germline gives CDR1 MDHEN, CDR2 SYDVKM. The CDR3 region has the DNA TGTGCCAGCAGTTTGCGGACTAGCGGGGCGGGGACCCAGTACTTC. Residues: CASSLRTSGAGTQYF.

In this sample, this clonotype turned up a few times. This chain links TRBV15 with TRBJ1-1; D gene uncertain. Trimming took 3 bases from V and 5 from J, leaving 13 bases between them. Germline assignment: CDR1 LNHNV and CDR2 YYDKDF (reference sequence). This CDR3 has 14 residues. The CDR3 is CATSRGSGWTEAFF. CDR3 sequence (DNA): TGTGCCACCAGCAGGGGGTCGGGGTGGACTGAAGCTTTCTTT.

This clonotype was detected a few times. One end of the junction fails to match germline, which may point to a read error. The V gene is TRBV2, the J gene TRBJ2-3, with TRBD1 identical over 9 bases. Germline loops: CDR1 SNHLY, CDR2 FYNNEI. The CDR3 is 13 residues long. CDR3: CASVLTGGEGVGF. The CDR3 DNA reads as TGTGCCAGCGTCTTAACAGGGGGCGAAGGAGTGGGATTT.

V gene TRBV9 combines with J gene TRBJ2-3, with TRBD2 matching 10 bases. The CDR3 length is 16 residues. Germline V gene sequence: CDR1 SGDLS, CDR2 YYNGEE. Trimming cost V 2 bases and J 1 base; bases outside gene matches: 4. The CDR3 spells CASSVPSGGGTDTQYF. As DNA, the CDR3 is TGTGCCAGCAGCGTCCCTAGCGGGGGCGGCACAGATACGCAGTATTTT.

This clonotype occurred a few times. The V gene is TRBV10-3, the J gene TRBJ2-7, with D tentatively TRBD1 (6 bases). Germline V gene lookup returns CDR1 ENHRY and CDR2 SYGVKD. This CDR3 contains 11 residues. V lost 8 bases to trimming and J lost 5 bases, with 10 bases between them. CDR3 region: CAISQGNEQYF. The DNA for the CDR3 is TGTGCCATCTCACAGGGAAACGAGCAGTACTTC.

This clonotype was detected once. The germline gene is not matched at one end of the junction; a read error may be the cause. The chain uses TRBV7-2 and TRBJ2-7, with D tentatively TRBD2 (6 bases). This CDR3 has 14 residues. Germline V gives CDR1 SGHTA, CDR2 FQGNSA. CDR3 sequence: CASRLGGLSYEQHF. The CDR3, as DNA: TGTGCCAGCAGATTGGGGGGTTTATCCTACGAGCAGCACTTC. Combining the CDR3 with reference TRBV7-2 and TRBJ2-7 gives the whole variable domain GAGVSQSPSNKVTEKGKDVELRCDPISGHTALYWYRQSLGQGLEFLIYFQGNSAPDKSGLPSDRFSAERTGGSVSTLTIQRTQQEDSAVYLCASRLGGLSYEQHFGPGTRLTVT.

This clonotype was recorded a few times. The J gene is TRBJ2-3, the V gene TRBV20-1, with D perhaps matching TRBD1 (6 bases). This CDR3 contains 13 residues. CDR1 is DFQATT and CDR2 is SNEGSKA in the germline V gene (reference sequence). V dropped 1 base and J dropped 9 bases, with 14 bases sitting between them. CDR3 DNA: TGCAGTGCTAGAGGTACATCAGGGGACACGCAGTATTTT. Translating it yields CSARGTSGDTQYF.

The chain links TRBV9 to TRBJ1-2, with a possible D match to TRBD1 (5 bases). V was cut by 3 bases and J by 8 bases, with 20 bases left in between. The length of the CDR3 is 15 residues. CDR1 and CDR2 from the germline V gene are SGDLS and YYNGEE. The chain's CDR3 is CASSDSRDSSLGYTF. Written as DNA, the CDR3 is TGTGCCAGCAGCGACTCCCGGGACTCATCTCTAGGCTACACCTTC.

This sequence joins TRBV21-1 and TRBJ2-4; the table gives TRBD1 as D, unverified against the DNA. TRBV21-1 is listed as a pseudogene. The CDR3 totals 17 residues. The CDR3 loop reads CASSSWPREGDLNIQYF. In DNA, the CDR3 is TGTGCCAGCAGCAGTTGGCCCCGGGAAGGTGACCTAAACATTCAGTACTTC.

The chain combines TRBV27 with TRBJ1-2; no reliable D call. CDR1 and CDR2 (germline): MNHEY, SMNVEV (reference sequence). The V gene lost 0 bases and the J gene lost 1 base, with 12 bases spanning the gap. CDR3 length equals 16 residues. This CDR3 reads CASSLSGGSRNYGYTF. In DNA, the CDR3 is TGTGCCAGCAGTTTATCAGGTGGCAGTCGTAACTATGGCTACACCTTC.

This rearrangement joins TRBV20-1 to TRBJ2-1; 7 bases are a match to TRBD2. V was pared by 6 bases and J by 4 bases, with 9 bases of the junction left unmatched. Germline loops: CDR1 DFQATT, CDR2 SNEGSKA (reference sequence). CDR3 size: 14 residues. CDR3 nucleotides: TGCAGTGCAAAGCGGGACCCCCCTTACAATGAGCAGTTCTTC. Translating gives CSAKRDPPYNEQFF.

This clonotype was seen many times. The rearrangement joins TRBV4-2 to TRBJ2-5, with TRBD2 matching 14 bases. Trimming at V came to 0 bases and at J to 1 base, leaving 10 bases not matched to a gene. The V gene's germline CDR1 is LGHNA and CDR2 YNFKEQ. There are 20 residues in the CDR3. The CDR3 DNA reads TGTGCCAGCAGCCAAGAATCGGGACTAGCGGGGGCCCTGGCCCAAGAGACCCAGTACTTC. It specifies CASSQESGLAGALAQETQYF.

This clonotype has at least ten counts. The chain couples TRBV5-5 to TRBJ1-2; 9 bases fit TRBD1. CDR1 is SGHKS and CDR2 is YYEKEE in the germline V gene (reference sequence). The ends lost 4 bases at V and 4 bases at J; junction bases unmatched: 11. CDR3 size: 16 residues. The CDR3 region has the DNA TGTGCCAGCAGCGTCTCCGGGACAGGGATTGGCTATGGCTACACCTTC. Translating gives CASSVSGTGIGYGYTF.

The rearrangement joins TRBV2 to TRBJ2-5, with a tentative D call TRBD2 (5 bases). Judging by the DNA end, TRBJ2-1 fits better; the J call may be wrong. Germline CDR1 and CDR2: SNHLY and FYNNEI. The length of the CDR3 is 15 residues. CDR3 sequence reads: CASRNTRAPHDEQFF. The CDR3 DNA follows: TGTGCCAGCAGGAATACTAGGGCCCCACACGATGAGCAGTTCTTC.

The chain is built from TRBV11-1 and TRBJ1-2, with D unresolved. The CDR3 is 15 amino acids. The V and J ends lost 1 base and 4 bases respectively, with 13 bases between them. The V gene's germline CDR1 is SGHAT and CDR2 FQDESV (reference sequence). Here the CDR3 DNA reads TGTGCCAGCAGCTTAGGGTTGGTAGGACCCTATGGCTACACCTTC. Translated: CASSLGLVGPYGYTF.

CDR3 loop: CASSHPGHLYGYTF. As DNA, the CDR3 is TGTGCCAGCAGCCATCCGGGACACCTTTATGGCTACACCTTC. The genes are TRBV3-1 and TRBJ1-2; TRBD1 is a possible D gene (6 bases). V dropped 3 bases and J dropped 5 bases, with 13 bases sitting between them. This CDR3 spans 14 amino acids. Germline CDR1 LGHDT, CDR2 YNNKEL (reference sequence).

This clonotype was found a few times. The chain combines TRBV19 with TRBJ2-4; D might be TRBD1 or TRBD2, each matching 5 bases. Germline V CDR1 and CDR2: LNHDA, SQIVND (reference sequence). This CDR3 is 13 amino acids long. Trimming took 5 bases from V and 7 from J, leaving 12 bases between them. This CDR3 reads CASSPGTVNIQYF. The CDR3 DNA sequence: TGTGCCAGTAGTCCTGGGACCGTGAACATTCAGTACTTC.

This clonotype has more than one count but fewer than ten. The DNA for the CDR3 is TGTGCCATCAGTGGGCCGGGGAGGGCCCCTGAAGCTTTCTTT. It translates to CAISGPGRAPEAFF. V usage is TRBV10-3 and J usage is TRBJ1-1, with D hard to call. This CDR3 is 14 amino acids long. CDR1 and CDR2 (germline): ENHRY, SYGVKD. Trimming shortened V by 4 bases and J by 6 bases, and 15 bases separated the two germline ends.

The chain carries TRBV3-1 and TRBJ1-6; 8 bases line up with TRBD1. The V and J ends lost 3 bases and 2 bases, in that order; junction bases with no gene match: 3. Looked up from germline, CDR1 is LGHDT and CDR2 is YNNKEL (reference sequence). This CDR3 has 16 residues. For the CDR3, the DNA is TGTGCCAGCAGCCATAGGACAGGGACCTATAATTCACCCCTCCACTTT. Protein sequence: CASSHRTGTYNSPLHF.

This sequence joins TRBV6-5 and TRBJ2-7; D is unclear. V was trimmed by 8 bases and J by 2 bases, leaving 10 bases between them. CDR3 size: 12 residues. Looked up from germline, CDR1 is MNHEY and CDR2 is SVGAGI. The CDR3 coding sequence is TGTGCCAGCTGGGCCACCACCTACGAGCAGTACTTC. As protein: CASWATTYEQYF.

This chain connects TRBV10-3 to TRBJ2-5, with 8 bases fitting TRBD2. The J call may not be correct, given that the DNA end is closer to TRBJ2-7. Germline CDR1 ENHRY, CDR2 SYGVKD. This CDR3 region has 13 residues. The CDR3 spells CAIGNSGVYEQYF. CDR3 coding DNA: TGTGCCATCGGAAATAGCGGGGTATACGAGCAGTACTTC.

Regarding this clonotype: It is likely a read error, because the conserved phenylalanine at the end of the CDR3 is missing. J is TRBJ1-1 and V is TRBV7-9; TRBD1 might be the D (6 bases). CDR1 is SEHNR and CDR2 is FQNEAQ in the germline V gene (reference sequence). V lost 7 bases to trimming and J lost 0 bases, with 18 bases between them. The CDR3 length is 16 residues. The CDR3 spells CASTPNGQGMNTEAFL. CDR3 sequence (DNA): TGTGCCAGCACCCCTAACGGGCAGGGGATGAACACTGAAGCTTTCCTT.

J is TRBJ2-7 and V is TRBV4-2, with TRBD2 identical over 10 bases. The length of the CDR3 is 15 residues. Germline loops: CDR1 LGHNA, CDR2 YNFKEQ. V lost 1 base and J lost 3; bases outside the gene matches: 3. The CDR3 protein is CASSQGTSGNYEQYF. In DNA form, the CDR3 reads TGTGCCAGCAGCCAAGGGACTAGCGGTAACTACGAGCAGTACTTC.